The clone carrying this TCR beta chain was seen only a few times. This sample was included in a study of control samples from healthy donors and cancer patients. Using immunoSEQ multiplex PCR, the repertoire was profiled, and TCRdb retains in-frame clones only, with some absent. Here the sample spans about 110,000 clones, approximately 90% being singletons. Trimming removed 0 bases from V and 2 bases from J, with 8 bases in between. There are 16 residues in the CDR3. Germline V gives CDR1 MRHNA, CDR2 SNTAGT. Sequenced: blood. The chain uses TRBV6-4 and TRBJ1-6, with D tentatively TRBD1 (5 bases). This TCR came from a woman younger than 30 in good health. The CDR3 coding sequence is TGTGCCAGCAGTGACTCCCCAGGGACCTATAATTCACCCCTCCACTTT. It translates to CASSDSPGTYNSPLHF.